The 25 T cell receptor beta chains in this list originate from one sample, sequenced in a study of T cells in Graves' hyperthyroidism and ophthalmopathy. RNA transcripts provided the source from which TCR beta CDR3 regions were amplified. The TCR CDR3 first-round RT-PCR relied on the HTBI primer set. Using its own MiXCR run on the multiplex PCR reads, TCRdb lists one record per CDR3 protein. The sample carries more than 550,000 distinct CDR3 sequences, just under 45% recorded once. The sequenced material came from peripheral blood or thyroid tissue (not recorded which). The receptors derive from an adult man with Graves' disease, either hyperthyroidism or ophthalmopathy (not recorded which).

Points on this clonotype: The junction departs from germline at one end; a sequencing error may be responsible. The chain recombines TRBV29-1 with TRBJ2-6; TRBD1 matches at 7 bases. Germline values: CDR1 SQVTM, CDR2 ANQGSEA. The CDR3 covers 10 residues. DNA for the CDR3: TGCAGCGTTGGGGACAGCGGTGAAGCTTTC. Residues: CSVGDSGEAF.

V and J are TRBV5-1 and TRBJ1-2; maybe TRBD1 (5 bases). In germline, CDR1 is SGHRS, CDR2 YFSETQ. The CDR3 extends over 13 amino acids. V lost 0 bases and J lost 11, with 14 bases in between. The CDR3 reads CASSLARDGGYTF. Here the CDR3 DNA reads TGCGCCAGCAGCTTGGCAAGGGACGGCGGGTACACCTTC.

The J gene is TRBJ1-1, the V gene TRBV7-2; D is uncertain. The CDR3 has 14 residues. CDR1 and CDR2 from the germline V gene are SGHTA and FQGNSA. V lost 5 bases and J 4 bases, leaving 14 bases between the germline ends. The CDR3 reads CASSQGGLSTEAFF. CDR3 sequence (DNA): TGTGCCAGCAGCCAAGGCGGGTTGAGCACTGAAGCTTTCTTT.

The sample holds a few counts of this clonotype. The V call is TRBV12-3 or TRBV12-4, the J call TRBJ1-3, with D perhaps matching TRBD1 (6 bases). CDR3 length: 14 residues. V gave up 6 bases and J gave up 4 bases, with 13 bases separating them. DNA of the CDR3: TGTGCCAGCAGATCTGAGACAGGAGGAAACACCATATATTTT. The encoded protein is CASRSETGGNTIYF.

The chain joins TRBV6-5 to TRBJ2-7; D might be TRBD1 (5 bases). Trimming pared 0 bases from V and 11 bases from J, leaving 14 bases between. CDR3 size: 13 residues. Germline V gene data show CDR1 as MNHEY and CDR2 as SVGAGI. Written as DNA, the CDR3 is TGTGCCAGCAGTTACTCGACCTTCGGCAGGGAGTACTTC. It specifies CASSYSTFGREYF.

Points on this clonotype: A read error is possible here, since a much larger clone lies one base away. The V and J genes are TRBV29-1 and TRBJ2-7, with 9 bases lining up with TRBD2. The length of the CDR3 is 14 residues. V shed 3 bases and J 1 base; nucleotides not matched to a gene: 4. CDR1 is SQVTM and CDR2 is ANQGSEA in the germline V gene. CDR3 sequence reads: CSVEVTSGSYEQYF. The CDR3 bases are TGCAGCGTTGAGGTGACTAGCGGTTCCTACGAGCAGTACTTC.

The chain joins TRBV20-1 to TRBJ1-2; D gene uncertain. V dropped 1 base and J dropped 5 bases, with 11 bases sitting between them. Germline CDR1 reads DFQATT; CDR2 reads SNEGSKA (reference sequence). This CDR3 is built from 13 residues. CDR3 sequence: CSARAGNEYGYTF. As DNA, the CDR3 is TGCAGTGCTAGAGCTGGGAACGAGTATGGCTACACCTTC.

V is TRBV20-1 and J is TRBJ1-1, with 7 bases lining up with TRBD1. CDR1 and CDR2 (germline): DFQATT, SNEGSKA (reference sequence). The J segment lost 3 bases and the V segment lost 3 bases, leaving 7 bases of the junction unmatched. This CDR3 is built from 14 residues. CDR3 protein: CSASEQGYYTEAFF. The CDR3, as DNA: TGCAGTGCTAGTGAACAGGGGTACTACACTGAAGCTTTCTTT.

This chain uses TRBV24-1 with TRBJ2-5; 9 bases match TRBD2. Germline V gene lookup returns CDR1 KGHDR and CDR2 SFDVKD. This CDR3 spans 15 amino acids. Germline trimming cut 11 bases from V and 1 base from J; bases unmatched to any gene: 10. In DNA form, the CDR3 reads TGTGCCAGCAGCGGGCGGGAGGGCCTCCAAGAGACCCAGTACTTC. This gives the protein CASSGREGLQETQYF.

This rearrangement joins TRBV24-1 to TRBJ2-2, with D possibly matching TRBD1 (6 bases). Germline CDR1 KGHDR, CDR2 SFDVKD. This CDR3 is 16 amino acids long. Trimming took off 3 bases at V and 6 bases at J, with 16 bases between the two ends. DNA of the CDR3: TGTGCCACCAGTGATGCGGACAGTTCTTGGCCCGGGGAGCTGTTTTTT. Amino acid sequence: CATSDADSSWPGELFF.

A word on this clonotype: The limits of the CDR3 on the DNA are not certain, so only TCRdb's listed CDR3 is given. The V gene is TRBV7-8, the J gene TRBJ1-3; the D call TRBD1 from the table was never checked on the DNA. Ends included, the CDR3 has 19 residues. Germline CDR1 is SGHVS and CDR2 is FQNEAQ. CDR3 protein: CATDSTATEAFFGQGTIYF.

The rearrangement uses TRBV5-5 and TRBJ1-6, with D perhaps TRBD1 (6 bases). CDR3 length equals 15 residues. From germline, CDR1 is SGHKS and CDR2 YYEKEE (reference sequence). V was cut by 0 bases and J by 9 bases, with 13 bases left in between. DNA of the CDR3: TGTGCCAGCAGCTTGGCCGACGGGGACACTTCACCCCTCCACTTT. Translating gives CASSLADGDTSPLHF.

The chain couples TRBV7-9 to TRBJ1-2; possible D gene TRBD1, 5 bases. The germline V gene encodes CDR1 SEHNR and CDR2 FQNEAQ (reference sequence). Trimming removed 5 bases at V and 2 bases at J, with 12 bases between. CDR3 size: 14 residues. In nucleotides, the CDR3 is TGTGCCAGCAGCGCCCGAGACAGAAACTATGGCTACACCTTC. Translated, it gives CASSARDRNYGYTF.

This chain uses TRBV12-3 or TRBV12-4 with TRBJ1-2, with 9 bases aligning to TRBD1. The CDR3 is made up of 14 amino acids. Trimming at V came to 4 bases and at J to 6 bases, leaving 6 bases not matched to a gene. DNA for the CDR3: TGTGCCAGCAGTTCTAGCGACAGGGGGGATGGCTACACCTTC. This translates into CASSSSDRGDGYTF.

This clonotype showed up just a few times. This chain links TRBV29-1 with TRBJ2-5; perhaps TRBD2 as D (5 bases). V was clipped by 4 bases and J by 9 bases, with 18 bases between them. Germline V gives CDR1 SQVTM, CDR2 ANQGSEA. This CDR3 has 13 amino acids. The CDR3 spells CSVAGGGNQPQYF. Here the CDR3 DNA reads TGCAGCGTTGCCGGTGGAGGAAATCAGCCCCAGTACTTC. The entire variable domain, with the rest obtained from reference TRBV29-1 and TRBJ2-5, is as follows: SAVISQKPSRDICQRGTSLTIQCQVDSQVTMMFWYRQQPGQSLTLIATANQGSEATYESGFVIDKFPISRPNLTFSTLTVSNMSPEDSSIYLCSVAGGGNQPQYFGPGTRLLVL.

This clonotype was seen repeatedly, ten times or more. V and J are TRBV9 and TRBJ1-1; D call uncertain. Trimming pared 4 bases from V and 1 base from J, leaving 11 bases between. This CDR3 comprises 14 residues. The germline CDR1 and CDR2 sequences are SGDLS and YYNGEE. CDR3 protein: CASSHRRGNTEAFF. Here the CDR3 DNA reads TGTGCCAGCAGCCATCGACGGGGGAACACTGAAGCTTTCTTT.

This clonotype was seen only once. This may arise from a read error, as a much more abundant clone is one base away. This chain uses TRBV10-2 with TRBJ1-5, with 8 bases identical to TRBD1. CDR1 is WSHSY and CDR2 is SAAADI in the germline V gene. The ends lost 4 bases at V and 8 bases at J; junction bases unmatched: 10. This CDR3 contains 15 residues. The CDR3 spells CASSGSGGAGKPQHF. The CDR3 DNA follows: TGCGCCAGCAGTGGGTCAGGGGGCGCTGGAAAGCCCCAGCATTTT.

This clonotype was found a few times. The chain employs TRBV5-1 and TRBJ2-5, with D unresolved. The CDR3 sequence is 13 residues long. Germline CDR1 reads SGHRS; CDR2 reads YFSETQ. V shed 5 bases and J shed 5 bases, with 13 bases lying between them. CDR3 region: CASSQQPSETQYF. CDR3 nucleotides: TGCGCCAGCAGTCAACAGCCAAGCGAGACCCAGTACTTC.

This clonotype has at least ten counts. CDR3 region: CAISESTGTNYGYTF. Written as DNA, the CDR3 is TGTGCCATCAGTGAGAGCACCGGGACAAACTATGGCTACACCTTC. The chain has TRBV10-3 and TRBJ1-2, with TRBD1 as a possible D gene (6 bases). Germline assignment: CDR1 ENHRY and CDR2 SYGVKD. This CDR3 contains 15 residues. V gave up 2 bases and J gave up 2 bases, with 12 bases separating them.

This clonotype was picked up many times. This rearrangement joins TRBV9 to TRBJ1-2, with D perhaps matching TRBD1 (6 bases). Germline V lookup: CDR1 SGDLS, CDR2 YYNGEE. The CDR3 runs 13 residues. Trimming cost V 2 bases and J 8 bases, with 13 bases left between them. In DNA form, the CDR3 reads TGTGCCAGCAGCGTGGGGGGCCTGTACGGCTACACCTTC. As protein: CASSVGGLYGYTF. The full variable domain, completed using reference TRBV9 and TRBJ1-2, is DSGVTQTPKHLITATGQRVTLRCSPRSGDLSVYWYQQSLDQGLQFLIQYYNGEERAKGNILERFSAQQFPDLHSELNLSSLELGDSALYFCASSVGGLYGYTFGSGTRLTVV.

The V gene is TRBV9, the J gene TRBJ2-2; 12 bases map to TRBD2. The germline V gene has CDR1 SGDLS and CDR2 YYNGEE. This CDR3 comprises 15 residues. V shed 4 bases and J 7 bases; nucleotides not matched to a gene: 5. The CDR3 spells CASSRLAGDGGELFF. CDR3 sequence (DNA): TGTGCCAGCAGCAGACTAGCGGGAGATGGCGGGGAGCTGTTTTTT.

This chain joins TRBV7-9 and TRBJ1-2; TRBD1 matches at 7 bases. Germline trimming cut 4 bases from V and 4 bases from J; bases unmatched to any gene: 15. Germline CDR1 reads SEHNR; CDR2 reads FQNEAQ (reference sequence). The CDR3 spans 17 residues. CDR3 protein: CASSSPRSQGDRYGYTF. The CDR3 DNA reads as TGTGCCAGCAGCTCACCTAGGAGCCAGGGGGACCGCTATGGCTACACCTTC.

In its sample, this clonotype was seen many times. In DNA, the CDR3 is TGTGCCAGCAGCTCCCAGGGTGTAGATGAAAAACTGTTTTTT. Translating it yields CASSSQGVDEKLFF. The J gene is TRBJ1-4, the V gene TRBV7-2; TRBD1 might be the D (5 bases). The V end lost 4 bases, the J end lost 6 bases, and 12 bases lay between the germline ends. Germline V gene data show CDR1 as SGHTA and CDR2 as FQGNSA. CDR3 length equals 14 residues.

The chain combines TRBV29-1 with TRBJ2-7; D could derive from TRBD1 or TRBD2 (6 bases each). This CDR3 region has 15 residues. Between the trimmed V and J ends, which lost 2 bases and 3 bases, there was a span of 17 bases. Germline V gene sequence: CDR1 SQVTM, CDR2 ANQGSEA. CDR3 in amino acids: CSVELRRGLDYEQYF. CDR3 in DNA: TGCAGCGTTGAATTACGGAGGGGGTTAGACTACGAGCAGTACTTC.

The gene calls are TRBV7-9 and TRBJ2-5, with a tentative D call TRBD2 (6 bases). The J call may be mistaken, given a closer DNA end match to TRBJ2-1. The germline V gene has CDR1 SEHNR and CDR2 FQNEAQ (reference sequence). The CDR3 runs to 13 residues. In nucleotides, the CDR3 is TGTGCCAGCAGCCCCCAGACTAGGCATGAGCAGTTCTTC. It translates to CASSPQTRHEQFF.